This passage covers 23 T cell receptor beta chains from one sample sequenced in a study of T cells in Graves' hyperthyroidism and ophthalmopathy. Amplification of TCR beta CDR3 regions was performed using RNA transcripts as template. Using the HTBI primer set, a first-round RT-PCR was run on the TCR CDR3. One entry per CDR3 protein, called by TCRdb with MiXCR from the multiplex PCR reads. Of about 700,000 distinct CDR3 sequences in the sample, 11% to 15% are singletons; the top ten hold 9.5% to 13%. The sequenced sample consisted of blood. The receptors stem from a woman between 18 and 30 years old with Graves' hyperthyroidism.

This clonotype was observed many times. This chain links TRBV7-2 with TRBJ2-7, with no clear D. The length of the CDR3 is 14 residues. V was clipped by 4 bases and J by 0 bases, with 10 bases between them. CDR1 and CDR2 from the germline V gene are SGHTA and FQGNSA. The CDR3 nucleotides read TGTGCCAGCAGCTCCCCCGGGCGCTCCTACGAGCAGTACTTC. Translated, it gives CASSSPGRSYEQYF.

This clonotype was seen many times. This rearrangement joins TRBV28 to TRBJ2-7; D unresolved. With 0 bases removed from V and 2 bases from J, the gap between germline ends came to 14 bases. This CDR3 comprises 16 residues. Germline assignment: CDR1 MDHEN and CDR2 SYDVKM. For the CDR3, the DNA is TGTGCCAGCAGTTTATGGCGCAAAAGACCGACCTACGAGCAGTACTTC. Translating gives CASSLWRKRPTYEQYF.

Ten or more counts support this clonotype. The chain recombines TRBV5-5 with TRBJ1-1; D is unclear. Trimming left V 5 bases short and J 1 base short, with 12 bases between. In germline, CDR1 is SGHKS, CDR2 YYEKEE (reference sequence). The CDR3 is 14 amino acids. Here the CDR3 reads CASRSGRPNTEAFF. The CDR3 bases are TGTGCCAGCAGGTCCGGACGGCCGAACACTGAAGCTTTCTTT.

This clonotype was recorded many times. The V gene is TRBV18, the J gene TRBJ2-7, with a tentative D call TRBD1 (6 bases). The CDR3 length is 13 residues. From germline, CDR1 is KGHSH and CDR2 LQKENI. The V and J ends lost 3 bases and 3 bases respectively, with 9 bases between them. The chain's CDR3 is CASSPLDSYEQYF. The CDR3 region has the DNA TGTGCCAGCTCACCCTTGGACAGCTACGAGCAGTACTTC.

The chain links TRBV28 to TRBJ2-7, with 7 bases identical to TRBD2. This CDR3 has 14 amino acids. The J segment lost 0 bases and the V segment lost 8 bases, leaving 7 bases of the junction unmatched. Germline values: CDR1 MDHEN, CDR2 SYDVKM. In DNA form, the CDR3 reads TGTGCCAGCTGGAGTAGCGGGCTCTCCTACGAGCAGTACTTC. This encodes CASWSSGLSYEQYF.

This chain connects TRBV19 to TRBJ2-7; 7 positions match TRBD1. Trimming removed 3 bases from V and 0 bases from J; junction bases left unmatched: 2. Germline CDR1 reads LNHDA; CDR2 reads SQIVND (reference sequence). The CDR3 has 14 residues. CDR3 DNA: TGTGCCAGTAGTATTGGGACAGACTCCTACGAGCAGTACTTC. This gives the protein CASSIGTDSYEQYF.

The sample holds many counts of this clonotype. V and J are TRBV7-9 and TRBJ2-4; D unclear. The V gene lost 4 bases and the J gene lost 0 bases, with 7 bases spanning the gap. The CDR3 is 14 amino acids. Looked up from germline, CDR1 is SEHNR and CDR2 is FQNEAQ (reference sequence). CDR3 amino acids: CASSSRVAKNIQYF. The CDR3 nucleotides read TGTGCCAGCAGCTCTCGGGTAGCCAAAAACATTCAGTACTTC.

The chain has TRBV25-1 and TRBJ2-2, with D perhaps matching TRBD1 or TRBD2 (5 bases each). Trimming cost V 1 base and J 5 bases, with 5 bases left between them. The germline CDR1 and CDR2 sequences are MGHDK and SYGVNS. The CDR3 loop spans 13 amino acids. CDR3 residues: CASSEWGTGELFF. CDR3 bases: TGTGCCAGCAGTGAATGGGGGACCGGGGAGCTGTTTTTT.

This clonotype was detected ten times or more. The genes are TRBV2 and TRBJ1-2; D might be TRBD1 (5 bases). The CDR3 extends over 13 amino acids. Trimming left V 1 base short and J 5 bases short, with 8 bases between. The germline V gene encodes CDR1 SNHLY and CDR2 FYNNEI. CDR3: CASSEVGVYGYTF. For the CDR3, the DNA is TGTGCCAGCAGTGAAGTGGGGGTTTATGGCTACACCTTC.

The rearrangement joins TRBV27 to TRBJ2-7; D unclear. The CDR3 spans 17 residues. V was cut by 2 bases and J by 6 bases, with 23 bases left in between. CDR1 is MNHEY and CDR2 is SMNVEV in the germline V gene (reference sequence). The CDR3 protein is CASSLKPLRATGSEQYF. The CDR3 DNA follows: TGTGCCAGCAGTTTAAAACCTCTCCGGGCCACTGGAAGCGAGCAGTACTTC.

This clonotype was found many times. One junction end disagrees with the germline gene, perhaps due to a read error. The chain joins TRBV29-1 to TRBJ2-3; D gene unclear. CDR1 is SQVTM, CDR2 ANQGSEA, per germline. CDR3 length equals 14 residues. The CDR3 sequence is CNVRKSSRTDTQYF. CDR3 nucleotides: TGCAACGTTAGGAAGTCCTCGCGCACAGATACGCAGTATTTT.

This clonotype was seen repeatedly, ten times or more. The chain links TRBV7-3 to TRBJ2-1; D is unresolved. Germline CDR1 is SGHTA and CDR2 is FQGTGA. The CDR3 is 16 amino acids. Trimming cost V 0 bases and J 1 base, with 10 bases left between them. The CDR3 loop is CASSLTPEWSYNEQFF. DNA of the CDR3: TGTGCCAGCAGCTTAACTCCGGAATGGTCCTACAATGAGCAGTTCTTC.

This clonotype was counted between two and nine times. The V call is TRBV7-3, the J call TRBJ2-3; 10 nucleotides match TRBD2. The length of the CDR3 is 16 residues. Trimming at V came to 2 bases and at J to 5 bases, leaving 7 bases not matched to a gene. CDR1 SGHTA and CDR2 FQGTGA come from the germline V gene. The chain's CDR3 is CASSLGAGGLGDTQYF. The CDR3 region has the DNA TGTGCCAGCAGCTTAGGAGCGGGAGGGCTTGGAGATACGCAGTATTTT.

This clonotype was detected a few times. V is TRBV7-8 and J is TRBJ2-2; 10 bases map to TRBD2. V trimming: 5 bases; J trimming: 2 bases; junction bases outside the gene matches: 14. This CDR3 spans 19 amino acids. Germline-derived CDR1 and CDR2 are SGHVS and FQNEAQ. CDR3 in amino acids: CASSQQPLAGALNTGELFF. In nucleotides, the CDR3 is TGTGCCAGCAGCCAACAGCCTCTAGCGGGAGCCCTTAACACCGGGGAGCTGTTTTTT. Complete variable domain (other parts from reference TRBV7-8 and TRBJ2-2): GAGVSQSPRYKVAKRGQDVALRCDPISGHVSLFWYQQALGQGPEFLTYFQNEAQLDKSGLPSDRFFAERPEGSVSTLKIQRTQQEDSAVYLCASSQQPLAGALNTGELFFGEGSRLTVL.

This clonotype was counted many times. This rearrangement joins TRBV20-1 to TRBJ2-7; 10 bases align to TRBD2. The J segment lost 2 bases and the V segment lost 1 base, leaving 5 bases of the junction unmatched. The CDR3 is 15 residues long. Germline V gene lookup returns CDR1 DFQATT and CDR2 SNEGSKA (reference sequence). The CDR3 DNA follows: TGCAGTGCTAGAGGAAGGGGACTAGCGACCTACGAGCAGTACTTC. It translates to CSARGRGLATYEQYF.

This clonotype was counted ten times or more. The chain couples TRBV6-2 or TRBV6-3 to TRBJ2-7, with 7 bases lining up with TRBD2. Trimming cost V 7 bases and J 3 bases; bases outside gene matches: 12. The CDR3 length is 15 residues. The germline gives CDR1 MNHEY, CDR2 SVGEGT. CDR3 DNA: TGTGCCAGCAACAACGGGGGGAGGCCCCTCTACGAGCAGTACTTC. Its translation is CASNNGGRPLYEQYF.

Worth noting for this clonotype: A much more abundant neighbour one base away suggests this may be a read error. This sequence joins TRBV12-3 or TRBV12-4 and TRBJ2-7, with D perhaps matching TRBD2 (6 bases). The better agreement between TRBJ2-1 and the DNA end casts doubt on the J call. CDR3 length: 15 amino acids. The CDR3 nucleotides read TGTGCCAGCAGTTTAGTAACTAGCAGCTCCTACGAGCAGTTCTTC. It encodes CASSLVTSSSYEQFF.

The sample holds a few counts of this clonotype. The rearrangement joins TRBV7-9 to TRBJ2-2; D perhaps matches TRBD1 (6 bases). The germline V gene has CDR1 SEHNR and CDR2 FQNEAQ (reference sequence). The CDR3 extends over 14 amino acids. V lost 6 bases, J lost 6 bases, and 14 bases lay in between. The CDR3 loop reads CASRQTTGSGELFF. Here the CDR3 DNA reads TGTGCCAGCAGACAAACTACAGGGTCCGGGGAGCTGTTTTTT.

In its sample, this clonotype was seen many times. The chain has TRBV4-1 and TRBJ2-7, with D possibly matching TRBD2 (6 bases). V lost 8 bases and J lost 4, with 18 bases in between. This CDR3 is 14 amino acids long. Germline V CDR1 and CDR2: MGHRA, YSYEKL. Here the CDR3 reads CASGRGGMDYEQYF. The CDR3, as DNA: TGCGCCAGCGGACGCGGCGGGATGGATTACGAGCAGTACTTC.

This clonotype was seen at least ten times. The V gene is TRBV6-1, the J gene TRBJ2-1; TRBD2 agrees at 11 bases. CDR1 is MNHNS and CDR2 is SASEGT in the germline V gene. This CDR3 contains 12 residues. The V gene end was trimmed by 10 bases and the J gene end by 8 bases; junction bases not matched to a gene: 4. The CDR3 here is CATGTSGYEQFF. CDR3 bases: TGTGCCACCGGGACTAGCGGCTATGAGCAGTTCTTC.

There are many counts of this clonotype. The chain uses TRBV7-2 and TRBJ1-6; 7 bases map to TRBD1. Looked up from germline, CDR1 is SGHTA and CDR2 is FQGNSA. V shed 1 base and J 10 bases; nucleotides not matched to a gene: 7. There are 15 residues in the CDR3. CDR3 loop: CASSLEDRIFSPLHF. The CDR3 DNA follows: TGTGCCAGCAGCTTAGAGGACAGGATTTTCTCACCCCTCCACTTT.

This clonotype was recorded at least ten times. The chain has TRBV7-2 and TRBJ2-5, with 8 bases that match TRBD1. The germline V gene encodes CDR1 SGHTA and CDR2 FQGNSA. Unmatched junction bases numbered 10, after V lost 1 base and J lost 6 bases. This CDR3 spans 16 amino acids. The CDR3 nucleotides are TGTGCCAGCAGCTTAGATAGGACAGGGATTAGGCAGACCCAGTACTTC. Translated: CASSLDRTGIRQTQYF.

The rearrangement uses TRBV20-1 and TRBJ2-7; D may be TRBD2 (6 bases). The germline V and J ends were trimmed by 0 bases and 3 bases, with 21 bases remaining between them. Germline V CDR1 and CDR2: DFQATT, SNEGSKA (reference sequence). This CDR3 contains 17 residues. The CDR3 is CSARDLGPASAFYEQYF. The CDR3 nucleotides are TGCAGTGCTAGAGATCTTGGCCCGGCTAGCGCTTTCTACGAGCAGTACTTC.